Presented here are 18 T cell receptor beta chains from one specimen sequenced in a study of Graves' ophthalmopathy and Graves' hyperthyroidism. Amplified TCR beta CDR3 regions were obtained using RNA transcripts as template. RT-PCR was first run with HTBI primers, then multiplex PCR in a second round. TCRdb re-analysed the multiplex PCR reads in MiXCR, keeping a single row per CDR3 protein. The data show about 380,000 distinct CDR3 sequences, just over 15% seen once. The sequencing sample was made of peripheral blood. The receptors originated from a woman under 30 with stable Graves' hyperthyroidism.

This clonotype was seen only a few times. This chain uses TRBV5-1 with TRBJ1-5, with 8 bases matching TRBD1. The V gene end was trimmed by 4 bases and the J gene end by 7 bases; junction bases not matched to a gene: 10. The CDR3 is 15 amino acids. Germline V gene sequence: CDR1 SGHRS, CDR2 YFSETQ. The CDR3 region is CASSPGQGGWQPQHF. The DNA of the CDR3 is TGCGCCAGCAGCCCTGGACAGGGAGGTTGGCAGCCCCAGCATTTT.

This clonotype came up many times. This chain links TRBV7-2 with TRBJ1-2, with 8 bases that match TRBD1. Germline trimming cut 6 bases from V and 6 bases from J; bases unmatched to any gene: 6. CDR3 length: 13 residues. CDR1 is SGHTA, CDR2 FQGNSA, per germline. CDR3 bases: TGTGCCAGCAGTTCGGACAGGGAGAATGGCTACACCTTC. The encoded protein is CASSSDRENGYTF.

In its sample, this clonotype was seen many times. J is TRBJ2-7 and V is TRBV27; 12 nucleotides match TRBD2. Germline loops: CDR1 MNHEY, CDR2 SMNVEV (reference sequence). CDR3 length: 14 amino acids. After removal of 5 bases from V and 5 bases from J, the junction contained 4 bases not matched to a gene. The CDR3 coding sequence is TGTGCCAGCAGTGTGACTAGCGGGGGCAACGAGCAGTACTTC. Translating gives CASSVTSGGNEQYF.

This clonotype has a handful of counts. This chain links TRBV6-5 with TRBJ1-6, with TRBD1 matching over 9 bases. The ends lost 6 bases at V and 10 bases at J; junction bases unmatched: 4. The V gene's germline CDR1 is MNHEY and CDR2 SVGAGI. This CDR3 has 13 amino acids. DNA of the CDR3: TGTGCCAGCAGGTGGGACAGGGCCTCACCCCTCCACTTT. As protein: CASRWDRASPLHF.

Ten or more counts support this clonotype. The V gene is TRBV6-2 or TRBV6-3, the J gene TRBJ2-2, with 10 bases identical to TRBD2. V shed 7 bases, J shed 1 base, and the junction held 3 bases outside the gene matches. CDR3 length: 15 residues. The germline CDR1 and CDR2 sequences are MNHEY and SVGEGT. Here the CDR3 reads CASKERGGNTGELFF. CDR3 coding DNA: TGTGCCAGCAAGGAGCGGGGGGGGAACACCGGGGAGCTGTTTTTT.

The chain carries TRBV7-2 and TRBJ2-7; maybe TRBD1 (6 bases). Germline V gene lookup returns CDR1 SGHTA and CDR2 FQGNSA. V was clipped by 5 bases and J by 5 bases, with 19 bases between them. This CDR3 is built from 15 residues. The CDR3 region is CASSPLGGRGDEQYF. CDR3 sequence (DNA): TGTGCCAGCAGCCCCTTAGGTGGCAGGGGAGACGAGCAGTACTTC.

In its sample, this clonotype was seen many times. The chain couples TRBV24-1 to TRBJ2-2; a weak D match, TRBD2 (6 bases). The CDR3 contains 16 residues. Deletions cut 3 bases from V and 5 bases from J, with 15 bases between. CDR1 is KGHDR and CDR2 is SFDVKD in the germline V gene. CDR3 protein: CATSDPGGAGTGELFF. CDR3 in DNA: TGTGCCACCAGTGATCCCGGGGGTGCAGGAACCGGGGAGCTGTTTTTT.

This clonotype occurred many times. The chain carries TRBV11-2 and TRBJ2-5; D not certain. The CDR3 has 12 residues. V shed 3 bases and J shed 5 bases, with 7 bases lying between them. CDR1 is SGHAT and CDR2 is FQNNGV in the germline V gene. As DNA, the CDR3 is TGTGCCAGCAGCTTGTTGTCGGAGACCCAGTACTTC. Its protein is CASSLLSETQYF.

This clonotype was observed at least ten times. The chain joins TRBV12-3 or TRBV12-4 to TRBJ1-3; tentatively, D is TRBD1 (6 bases). Trimming cost V 2 bases and J 8 bases, with 16 bases left between them. CDR3 length: 15 amino acids. For the CDR3, the DNA is TGTGCCAGCAGTTTAAGTGGGGCAGGGGTACACACCATATATTTT. This translates into CASSLSGAGVHTIYF.

This clonotype was seen many times. This chain connects TRBV6-5 to TRBJ1-3; 7 bases are a match to TRBD1. The CDR3 totals 15 residues. The trim removed 2 bases at V and 4 bases at J, leaving 5 bases unmatched. The V gene's germline CDR1 is MNHEY and CDR2 SVGAGI. This CDR3 is CASSYGGGGGNTIYF. CDR3 sequence (DNA): TGTGCCAGCAGTTACGGAGGGGGCGGCGGAAACACCATATATTTT.

This clonotype came up many times. V usage is TRBV5-1 and J usage is TRBJ1-6; D ambiguous. Deletions cut 1 base from V and 10 bases from J, with 18 bases between. The CDR3 runs 16 residues. CDR1 SGHRS and CDR2 YFSETQ come from the germline V gene. The CDR3 spells CASSLRIWAPSSPLHF. CDR3 bases: TGCGCCAGCAGCTTGCGAATTTGGGCTCCGTCATCACCCCTCCACTTT.

In this sample, this clonotype turned up many times. V gene TRBV11-1 combines with J gene TRBJ2-7, with 7 bases lining up with TRBD2. Losses at the gene ends were 6 bases for V and 0 bases for J; bases not matched to a gene: 11. Germline V gene sequence: CDR1 SGHAT, CDR2 FQDESV (reference sequence). This CDR3 spans 16 amino acids. For the CDR3, the DNA is TGTGCCAGCAGTTCCGACCAGCGGGGCGGCTCCTACGAGCAGTACTTC. Protein sequence: CASSSDQRGGSYEQYF.

V gene TRBV3-1 combines with J gene TRBJ1-2, with D hard to call. The V end lost 7 bases, the J end lost 1 base, and 16 bases lay between the germline ends. CDR3 length: 15 residues. CDR1 and CDR2 (germline): LGHDT, YNNKEL (reference sequence). CDR3 sequence reads: CASTPWPPVNYGYTF. The CDR3 DNA reads as TGTGCCAGCACTCCTTGGCCGCCGGTTAACTATGGCTACACCTTC.

This clonotype showed up many times. The chain uses TRBV6-1 and TRBJ1-3; no clear D. Germline loops: CDR1 MNHNS, CDR2 SASEGT. V was cut by 2 bases and J by 3 bases, with 8 bases left in between. CDR3 length: 14 amino acids. The CDR3 region has the DNA TGTGCCAGCAGTGAATTTCGCGTTGGAAACACCATATATTTT. Translated, it gives CASSEFRVGNTIYF.

This clonotype appeared many times. The rearrangement uses TRBV20-1 and TRBJ1-2; no clear D. The germline V gene has CDR1 DFQATT and CDR2 SNEGSKA (reference sequence). The V end was cut by 0 bases, the J end by 1 base, with 12 bases between. This CDR3 region has 15 residues. CDR3: CSARDPADFNYGYTF. The CDR3 DNA follows: TGCAGTGCTAGAGATCCGGCGGACTTTAACTATGGCTACACCTTC.

This clonotype has a count of ten or more. V is TRBV20-1 and J is TRBJ1-1, with TRBD1 as a possible D gene (5 bases). Trimming cost V 0 bases and J 1 base, with 12 bases left between them. The germline gives CDR1 DFQATT, CDR2 SNEGSKA (reference sequence). This CDR3 is 15 amino acids long. Here the CDR3 DNA reads TGCAGTGCTAGAGATCTTGGCAGGGAGAACACTGAAGCTTTCTTT. Translated: CSARDLGRENTEAFF.

This clonotype came up many times. V usage is TRBV12-3 or TRBV12-4 and J usage is TRBJ1-5, with D hard to call. The CDR3 is made up of 12 amino acids. The V gene lost 6 bases and the J gene lost 5 bases, with 8 bases spanning the gap. The DNA of the CDR3 is TGTGCCAGCAGCGCTCTTTATCAGCCCCAGCATTTT. Translating it yields CASSALYQPQHF.

This clonotype was observed at least ten times. The gene calls are TRBV7-6 and TRBJ2-5; tentatively, D is TRBD1 or TRBD2 (6 bases each). V lost 1 base and J lost 5, with 14 bases in between. This CDR3 comprises 15 residues. Germline V gene lookup returns CDR1 SGHVS and CDR2 FNYEAQ. The CDR3 loop is CASSLGRGASETQYF. The CDR3 region has the DNA TGTGCCAGCAGCTTAGGAAGGGGGGCTAGCGAGACCCAGTACTTC.